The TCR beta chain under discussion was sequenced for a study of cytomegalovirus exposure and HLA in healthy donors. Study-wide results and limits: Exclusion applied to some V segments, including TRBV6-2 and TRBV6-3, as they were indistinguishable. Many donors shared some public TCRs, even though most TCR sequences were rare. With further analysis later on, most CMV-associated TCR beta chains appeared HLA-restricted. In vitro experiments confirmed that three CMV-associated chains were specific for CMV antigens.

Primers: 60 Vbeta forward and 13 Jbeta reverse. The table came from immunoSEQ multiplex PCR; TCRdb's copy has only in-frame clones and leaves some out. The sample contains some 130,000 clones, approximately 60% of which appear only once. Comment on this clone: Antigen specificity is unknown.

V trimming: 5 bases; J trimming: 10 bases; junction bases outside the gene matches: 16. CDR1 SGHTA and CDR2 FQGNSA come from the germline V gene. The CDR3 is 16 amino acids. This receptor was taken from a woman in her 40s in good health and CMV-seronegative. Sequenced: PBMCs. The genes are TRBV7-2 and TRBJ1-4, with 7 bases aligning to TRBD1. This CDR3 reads CASSPRQGAASGKLFF. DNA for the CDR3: TGTGCCAGCAGCCCCCGACAGGGCGCAGCCTCCGGAAAACTGTTTTTT.